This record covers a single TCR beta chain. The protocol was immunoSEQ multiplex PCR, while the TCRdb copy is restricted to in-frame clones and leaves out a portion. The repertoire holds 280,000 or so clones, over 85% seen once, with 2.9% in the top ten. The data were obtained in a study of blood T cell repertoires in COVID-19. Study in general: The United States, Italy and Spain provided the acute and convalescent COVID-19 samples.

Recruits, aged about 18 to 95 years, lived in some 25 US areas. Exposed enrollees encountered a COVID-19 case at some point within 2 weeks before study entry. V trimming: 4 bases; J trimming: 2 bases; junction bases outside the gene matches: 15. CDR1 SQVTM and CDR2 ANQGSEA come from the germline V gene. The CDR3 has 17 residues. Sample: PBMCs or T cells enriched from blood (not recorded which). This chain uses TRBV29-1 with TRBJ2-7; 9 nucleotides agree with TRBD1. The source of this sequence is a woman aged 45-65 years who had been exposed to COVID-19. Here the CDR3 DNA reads TGCAGCGTTGCCGACCCGGGACAGGGCCAGAGCCCCTACGAGCAGTACTTC. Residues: CSVADPGQGQSPYEQYF.